This TCR beta chain came from a study of T cell changes during pregnancy in multiple sclerosis. Assay used: immunoSEQ multiplex PCR; TCRdb lists only in-frame clones, some missing. The table shows under 75,000 clones, with about 91% occurring only once. Germline V gene data show CDR1 as SGHAT and CDR2 as FQNNGV. The CDR3 is made up of 14 amino acids. Trimming shortened V by 0 bases and J by 3 bases, and 8 bases separated the two germline ends. Sequences were derived from peripheral blood, sampled in the first trimester of pregnancy. This receptor was obtained from a female donor with multiple sclerosis, enrolled in a pregnancy study. The gene calls are TRBV11-2 and TRBJ2-5; maybe TRBD1 (6 bases). As DNA, the CDR3 is TGTGCCAGCAGCTTAGACACAGGGAAAGAGACCCAGTACTTC. Translating it yields CASSLDTGKETQYF.